The 28 T cell receptor beta chains below come from one sample, sequenced in a study of siplizumab effects on memory and regulatory T cells. Using immunoSEQ multiplex PCR, the repertoire was profiled, and TCRdb retains in-frame clones only, with some absent. The table has some 100,000 clones, 96% seen once; the top ten hold roughly 0.033%. Sequencing used naive CD4+ T cells sorted from blood. The source is a human donor in good health.

The chain links TRBV4-3 to TRBJ2-1, with a tentative D call TRBD2 (7 bases). Germline CDR1 LGHNA, CDR2 YSLEER. Trimming pared 5 bases from V and 8 bases from J, leaving 19 bases between. The CDR3 loop spans 15 amino acids. The CDR3 nucleotides read TGCGCCAGCAGCGTGGAGGGGGGGCCATGGGATGAGCAGTTCTTC. Its translation is CASSVEGGPWDEQFF.

The chain employs TRBV10-3 and TRBJ1-3, with 7 bases aligning to TRBD1. Germline-derived CDR1 and CDR2 are ENHRY and SYGVKD. J lost 2 bases, V lost 2 bases, and 15 bases had no gene match. The CDR3 totals 19 residues. The CDR3 bases are TGTGCCATCAGTGAGCAGAGGACAGGACAGCCAGGGGCTGGAAACACCATATATTTT. Amino acid sequence: CAISEQRTGQPGAGNTIYF.

The chain has TRBV18 and TRBJ1-5, with a weak D call TRBD1 (6 bases). The CDR3 spans 16 residues. V was cut by 4 bases and J by 3 bases, with 16 bases left in between. Germline lookup yields CDR1 KGHSH and CDR2 LQKENI. The CDR3 DNA is TGTGCCAGCTCACGATTTACAGACAGGTCCAATCAGCCCCAGCATTTT. Translation gives CASSRFTDRSNQPQHF. The variable domain in full, completed from reference TRBV18 and TRBJ1-5, reads NAGVMQNPRHLVRRRGQEARLRCSPMKGHSHVYWYRQLPEEGLKFMVYLQKENIIDESGMPKERFSAEFPKEGPSILRIQQVVRGDSAAYFCASSRFTDRSNQPQHFGDGTRLSIL.

This chain links TRBV6-1 with TRBJ2-3, with 9 bases aligning to TRBD2. Germline lookup yields CDR1 MNHNS and CDR2 SASEGT. This CDR3 region has 16 residues. V trimming: 4 bases; J trimming: 5 bases; junction bases outside the gene matches: 10. This CDR3 reads CASSARAGGPQDTQYF. The CDR3 nucleotides are TGTGCCAGCAGTGCACGGGCGGGGGGGCCTCAAGATACGCAGTATTTT.

The V and J genes are TRBV4-3 and TRBJ1-5; possible D gene TRBD1, 5 bases. Germline loops: CDR1 LGHNA, CDR2 YSLEER. With 0 bases removed from V and 5 bases from J, the gap between germline ends came to 14 bases. This CDR3 is 16 amino acids long. The CDR3 DNA is TGCGCCAGCAGCCAAGAATCCAGGGTAGTCCATCAGCCCCAGCATTTT. Translating gives CASSQESRVVHQPQHF.

This rearrangement joins TRBV9 to TRBJ1-1; no clear D. The germline V gene encodes CDR1 SGDLS and CDR2 YYNGEE. V dropped 3 bases and J dropped 0 bases, with 6 bases sitting between them. This CDR3 has 13 amino acids. The CDR3 sequence: CASSAALNTEAFF. The CDR3 nucleotides read TGTGCCAGCAGCGCCGCCTTGAACACTGAAGCTTTCTTT.

The chain couples TRBV7-2 to TRBJ2-3, with D possibly being TRBD2 (5 bases). Germline V CDR1 and CDR2: SGHTA, FQGNSA. This CDR3 is built from 15 residues. Trimming left V 0 bases short and J 2 bases short, with 9 bases between. DNA for the CDR3: TGTGCCAGCAGCTTAGCGGGGAGATACACAGATACGCAGTATTTT. It encodes CASSLAGRYTDTQYF.

The chain joins TRBV19 to TRBJ1-2, with 7 bases matching TRBD1. Trimming at V came to 5 bases and at J to 6 bases, leaving 9 bases not matched to a gene. The CDR3 length is 14 residues. Germline V CDR1 and CDR2: LNHDA, SQIVND (reference sequence). The CDR3 region has the DNA TGTGCCAGTAGTTTGCGACAGGGAAGGGATGGCTACACCTTC. Translation gives CASSLRQGRDGYTF.

The gene calls are TRBV6-1 and TRBJ1-2, with D hard to call. CDR1 is MNHNS, CDR2 SASEGT, per germline. The CDR3 has 14 residues. Trimming shortened V by 0 bases and J by 1 base, and 6 bases separated the two germline ends. This CDR3 reads CASSEAGLNYGYTF. In nucleotides, the CDR3 is TGTGCCAGCAGTGAAGCCGGCCTTAACTATGGCTACACCTTC.

This chain uses TRBV10-3 with TRBJ1-1; no firm D call. The CDR3 is 13 amino acids. V lost 7 bases and J lost 4, with 13 bases in between. Germline V CDR1 and CDR2: ENHRY, SYGVKD. In DNA, the CDR3 is TGTGCCATCAATCAGAATAAAGTCACTGAAGCTTTCTTT. Protein: CAINQNKVTEAFF.

In DNA, the CDR3 is TGTGCCAGCAGACCCGGGACAGGCATATATGGCTACACCTTC. The encoded protein is CASRPGTGIYGYTF. The V gene is TRBV5-4, the J gene TRBJ1-2; 8 bases are shared with TRBD1. V shed 5 bases and J 5 bases; nucleotides not matched to a gene: 8. In germline, CDR1 is SGHNT, CDR2 YYREEE (reference sequence). This CDR3 comprises 14 residues. The variable domain in full, with the rest retrieved from reference TRBV5-4 and TRBJ1-2, is ETGVTQSPTHLIKTRGQQVTLRCSSQSGHNTVSWYQQALGQGPQFIFQYYREEENGRGNFPPRFSGLQFPNYSSELNVNALELDDSALYLCASRPGTGIYGYTFGSGTRLTVV.

The V and J genes are TRBV10-3 and TRBJ1-5; no clear D. The CDR3 sequence is 13 residues long. The V and J ends lost 3 bases and 5 bases respectively, with 8 bases between them. The V gene's germline CDR1 is ENHRY and CDR2 SYGVKD. The CDR3 coding sequence is TGTGCCATCAGTGATCGCCAGGATCAGCCCCAGCATTTT. The encoded protein is CAISDRQDQPQHF.

The V call is TRBV30, the J call TRBJ1-4, with D hard to call. Deletions cut 4 bases from V and 5 bases from J, with 14 bases between. CDR1 is GTSNPN, CDR2 SVGIG, per germline (reference sequence). The CDR3 is 14 residues long. This CDR3 reads CAWIPKVGNEKLFF. In DNA form, the CDR3 reads TGTGCCTGGATCCCAAAGGTTGGGAATGAAAAACTGTTTTTT.

The J gene is TRBJ1-1, the V gene TRBV18; 7 bases map to TRBD1. The trim removed 5 bases at V and 4 bases at J, leaving 7 bases unmatched. CDR1 KGHSH and CDR2 LQKENI come from the germline V gene. This CDR3 is built from 14 residues. CDR3 in amino acids: CASSSTGVGTEAFF. The CDR3 DNA sequence: TGTGCCAGCTCATCCACAGGGGTGGGCACTGAAGCTTTCTTT.

The chain couples TRBV29-1 to TRBJ2-1; 9 positions match TRBD1. The CDR3 has 15 residues. Looked up from germline, CDR1 is SQVTM and CDR2 is ANQGSEA. V lost 1 base and J lost 8; bases outside the gene matches: 9. The DNA for the CDR3 is TGCAGCGTTGAAGCCCCGGACAGGGGTAGGGATGAGCAGTTCTTC. It yields the protein CSVEAPDRGRDEQFF.

The rearrangement uses TRBV7-8 and TRBJ2-6; D is ambiguous. Trimming took off 0 bases at V and 0 bases at J, with 12 bases between the two ends. Germline CDR1 and CDR2: SGHVS and FQNEAQ. The CDR3 spans 18 residues. The CDR3 loop is CASSLAAIYYSGANVLTF. The CDR3 DNA is TGTGCCAGCAGCTTAGCAGCGATTTACTACTCTGGGGCCAACGTCCTGACTTTC.

The V call is TRBV7-9, the J call TRBJ1-1; the D is unclear. This CDR3 has 15 residues. V lost 5 bases and J 1 base, leaving 14 bases between the germline ends. Germline V lookup: CDR1 SEHNR, CDR2 FQNEAQ (reference sequence). The CDR3, as DNA: TGTGCCAGCAGCCATTCTAATGGTCCGAACACTGAAGCTTTCTTT. It specifies CASSHSNGPNTEAFF.

This chain joins TRBV7-9 and TRBJ2-7, with D possibly called TRBD1 or TRBD2 (5 bases each). V shed 1 base and J shed 2 bases, with 12 bases lying between them. The CDR3 contains 15 residues. Germline V gives CDR1 SEHNR, CDR2 FQNEAQ (reference sequence). CDR3 in amino acids: CASSLVPGSTYEQYF. The CDR3 DNA reads TGTGCCAGCAGCTTAGTCCCAGGGAGCACCTACGAGCAGTACTTC.

The rearrangement links TRBV6-5 to TRBJ1-4, with D unclear. The CDR3 runs 14 residues. Germline CDR1 and CDR2: MNHEY and SVGAGI. With 6 bases removed from V and 8 bases from J, the gap between germline ends came to 16 bases. The CDR3 coding sequence is TGTGCCAGCAGGAAAGGACCCGCCCGGGAAAAACTGTTTTTT. Translating it yields CASRKGPAREKLFF.

The chain combines TRBV29-1 with TRBJ2-3; no reliable D call. The CDR3 runs to 11 residues. The V gene lost 1 base and the J gene lost 4 bases, with 3 bases spanning the gap. CDR1 and CDR2 from the germline V gene are SQVTM and ANQGSEA. The CDR3 loop is CSVEGADTQYF. CDR3 sequence (DNA): TGCAGCGTTGAAGGTGCAGATACGCAGTATTTT.

The chain carries TRBV5-4 and TRBJ2-1; 7 bases fit TRBD1. This CDR3 spans 16 amino acids. Unmatched junction bases numbered 8, after V lost 0 bases and J lost 5 bases. Per the germline V gene, CDR1 is SGHNT and CDR2 is YYREEE (reference sequence). Here the CDR3 DNA reads TGTGCCAGCAGCTTGGGGGGCAGGGGGTTAAACAATGAGCAGTTCTTC. The encoded protein is CASSLGGRGLNNEQFF.

V is TRBV7-7 and J is TRBJ2-1; 11 positions match TRBD2. CDR3 length: 15 residues. Trimming removed 2 bases from V and 9 bases from J; junction bases left unmatched: 6. In germline, CDR1 is SSHAT, CDR2 FNYEAQ (reference sequence). The CDR3 sequence is CASSLQLAGVGEQFF. In DNA, the CDR3 is TGTGCCAGCAGCTTACAACTAGCGGGGGTCGGTGAGCAGTTCTTC.

J is TRBJ1-5 and V is TRBV28; D gene ambiguous. Deletions cut 8 bases from V and 3 bases from J, with 11 bases between. Germline-derived CDR1 and CDR2 are MDHEN and SYDVKM. The CDR3 has 13 amino acids. CDR3 protein: CASLGYLNQPQHF. In DNA form, the CDR3 reads TGTGCCAGCCTTGGGTACCTCAATCAGCCCCAGCATTTT.

The J gene is TRBJ1-3, the V gene TRBV18; D unresolved. V lost 8 bases, J lost 1 base, and 18 bases lay in between. Germline assignment: CDR1 KGHSH and CDR2 LQKENI. This CDR3 region has 16 residues. CDR3 coding DNA: TGTGCCAGCCTAGAACGTCTCGGCTTATCTGGAAACACCATATATTTT. It specifies CASLERLGLSGNTIYF.

This clone was seen a single time. This chain connects TRBV4-1 to TRBJ2-6; tentative D call: TRBD1 (5 bases). Germline V CDR1 and CDR2: MGHRA, YSYEKL. CDR3 size: 17 residues. The ends were cut back, 0 bases at V and 2 bases at J, with 11 bases in the middle. The CDR3 spells CASSQDTSRAGANVLTF. The DNA for the CDR3 is TGCGCCAGCAGCCAAGATACGTCCAGGGCTGGGGCCAACGTCCTGACTTTC.

The rearrangement joins TRBV28 to TRBJ2-7; possibly TRBD1 for D (7 bases). Germline CDR1 is MDHEN and CDR2 is SYDVKM. There are 16 residues in the CDR3. V was clipped by 3 bases and J by 0 bases, with 15 bases between them. The CDR3 nucleotides read TGTGCCAGCAGTTTCCACCAGGGGGGTTCCTCCTACGAGCAGTACTTC. Protein: CASSFHQGGSSYEQYF.

The chain links TRBV25-1 to TRBJ1-3, with D maybe TRBD1 (5 bases). This CDR3 is 14 amino acids long. The germline CDR1 and CDR2 sequences are MGHDK and SYGVNS. Trimming pared 10 bases from V and 3 bases from J, leaving 16 bases between. CDR3 nucleotide sequence: TGTGCCATGAAACTTTTGGGGGTTGGAAACACCATATATTTT. Translation: CAMKLLGVGNTIYF.

The chain is built from TRBV18 and TRBJ1-1, with 12 bases that match TRBD1. Germline V gene sequence: CDR1 KGHSH, CDR2 LQKENI. V was clipped by 3 bases and J by 1 base; unmatched bases: 3. This CDR3 has 16 residues. This CDR3 reads CASSPGQGATNTEAFF. In DNA form, the CDR3 reads TGTGCCAGCTCACCGGGACAGGGGGCGACGAACACTGAAGCTTTCTTT. Filled out from reference TRBV18 and TRBJ1-1, the complete variable domain reads NAGVMQNPRHLVRRRGQEARLRCSPMKGHSHVYWYRQLPEEGLKFMVYLQKENIIDESGMPKERFSAEFPKEGPSILRIQQVVRGDSAAYFCASSPGQGATNTEAFFGQGTRLTVV.